The 11 T cell receptor beta chains presented below share a single source sample, sequenced in a study of CD8 T cells in ankylosing spondylitis. TCRdb fed the 5' RACE reads into MiXCR, producing one record per CDR3 protein. In the table there are approximately 140,000 distinct CDR3 sequences, under 45% of which are singletons. The sequenced sample was synovial fluid, either unsorted or a sorted T cell fraction (not recorded which). These receptors all stem from a male donor with ankylosing spondylitis.

The CDR3 reads CASSTLRTSGKISYEQYF. CDR3 bases: TGTGCCAGCAGTACCTTACGGACTAGCGGGAAGATCTCCTACGAGCAGTACTTC. The chain carries TRBV12-3 or TRBV12-4 and TRBJ2-7, with 12 bases fitting TRBD2. Trimming at V came to 5 bases and at J to 0 bases, leaving 11 bases not matched to a gene. The CDR3 consists of 18 residues.

A few counts support this clonotype. In DNA form, the CDR3 reads TGTGCCAGCAGTCCTAGCAATCAGCCCCAGCATTTT. As protein: CASSPSNQPQHF. The rearrangement links TRBV28 to TRBJ1-5; D uncertain. V lost 5 bases and J lost 0, with 2 bases in between. The CDR3 is 12 amino acids. Per the germline V gene, CDR1 is MDHEN and CDR2 is SYDVKM.

This clonotype was counted between two and nine times. V usage is TRBV4-1 and J usage is TRBJ1-2; D remains unclear. The CDR3 totals 16 residues. Germline CDR1 MGHRA, CDR2 YSYEKL. The germline V and J ends were trimmed by 3 bases and 5 bases, with 19 bases remaining between them. In DNA, the CDR3 is TGCGCCAGCAGCCACCTGGACGACGATCCCAATTATGGCTACACCTTC. Its translation: CASSHLDDDPNYGYTF.

This clonotype was counted between two and nine times. The gene calls are TRBV7-9 and TRBJ1-4; D gene unclear. The CDR3 sequence is 13 residues long. Trimming removed 0 bases from V and 8 bases from J, with 7 bases in between. Germline CDR1 is SEHNR and CDR2 is FQNEAQ (reference sequence). CDR3 sequence reads: CASSLAPPEKLFF. The CDR3 region has the DNA TGTGCCAGCAGCTTAGCGCCTCCCGAAAAACTGTTTTTT. The whole variable domain, filled in from reference TRBV7-9 and TRBJ1-4, reads DTGVSQNPRHKITKRGQNVTFRCDPISEHNRLYWYRQTLGQGPEFLTYFQNEAQLEKSRLLSDRFSAERPKGSFSTLEIQRTEQGDSAMYLCASSLAPPEKLFFGSGTQLSVL.

CDR3 sequence reads: CASSLFVGQETQYF. In DNA, the CDR3 is TGTGCCAGCAGTTTATTTGTGGGGCAAGAGACCCAGTACTTC. The chain combines TRBV28 with TRBJ2-5; no reliable D call. Germline-derived CDR1 and CDR2 are MDHEN and SYDVKM. The CDR3 totals 14 residues. Trimming removed 1 base from V and 2 bases from J, with 8 bases in between.

Many counts were recorded for this clonotype. The chain links TRBV4-1 to TRBJ2-1; D possibly corresponds to TRBD1 (5 bases). Trimming removed 0 bases from V and 2 bases from J, with 11 bases in between. Germline-derived CDR1 and CDR2 are MGHRA and YSYEKL. The CDR3 has 16 residues. The chain's CDR3 is CASSQEGRNTYNEQFF. The CDR3 DNA reads TGCGCCAGCAGCCAAGAGGGGCGGAACACCTACAATGAGCAGTTCTTC.

This clonotype was seen only a few times. J is TRBJ1-6 and V is TRBV6-2 or TRBV6-3; D may be TRBD1 (5 bases). The CDR3 consists of 15 residues. CDR1 MNHEY and CDR2 SVGEGT come from the germline V gene. Between the trimmed V and J ends, which lost 4 bases and 10 bases, there was a span of 17 bases. The CDR3 spells CASSSSGLTSSPLHF. Here the CDR3 DNA reads TGTGCCAGCAGTTCCTCAGGGCTAACAAGCTCACCCCTCCACTTT.

This clonotype was recorded many times. The rearrangement links TRBV6-5 to TRBJ2-3; no clear D. With 4 bases removed from V and 5 bases from J, the gap between germline ends came to 16 bases. The CDR3 consists of 15 residues. Germline V gene data show CDR1 as MNHEY and CDR2 as SVGAGI. The CDR3 nucleotides are TGTGCCAGCAGTTCCGTATCCACATTGGGAGATACGCAGTATTTT. Protein: CASSSVSTLGDTQYF.

This clonotype has only a few counts. This chain connects TRBV20-1 to TRBJ1-3; D remains ambiguous. The V gene lost 5 bases and the J gene lost 1 base, with 9 bases spanning the gap. Germline V lookup: CDR1 DFQATT, CDR2 SNEGSKA (reference sequence). This CDR3 has 13 amino acids. Written as DNA, the CDR3 is TGCAGTGCTGATCAGGTTTCTGGAAACACCATATATTTT. Its protein is CSADQVSGNTIYF.

The chain couples TRBV12-3 or TRBV12-4 to TRBJ2-5; TRBD2 matches at 8 bases. The J segment lost 5 bases and the V segment lost 1 base, leaving 6 bases of the junction unmatched. The CDR3 has 15 amino acids. CDR3 DNA: TGTGCCAGCAGTTTAGGGGGGACTAGTGTGGAGACCCAGTACTTC. It translates to CASSLGGTSVETQYF.

The genes are TRBV10-2 and TRBJ2-7; 7 positions match TRBD1. Germline values: CDR1 WSHSY, CDR2 SAAADI. Unmatched junction bases numbered 11, after V lost 6 bases and J lost 0 bases. The CDR3 totals 16 residues. CDR3 nucleotides: TGCGCCAGCAGGGACGGGACAGCGACCGACTCCTACGAGCAGTACTTC. Encoded protein: CASRDGTATDSYEQYF.